This T cell receptor (beta chain) was retrieved from a study of tumor-infiltrating lymphocytes in primary liver carcinoma. Study background: The cohort included men and women aged 30 to 69 years.

TCR beta cDNA was reverse-transcribed from about 500 ng of total RNA. The reaction used a constant-region primer and ProtoScript II reverse transcriptase. Sequencing libraries for TCR beta derived from three nested multiplex PCR rounds that used slightly modified ARM-PCR. The first two PCR rounds used TRBV1-TRBV30 forward primers with a C-beta reverse primer, around 10 cycles each. TCRdb called the multiplex PCR reads again in MiXCR, with one record for every CDR3 protein. This sample has tens of thousands of distinct CDR3 sequences, with roughly 80% found just once. By sample share, this clonotype is medium-sized. No antigen is known for it. Germline V lookup: CDR1 MNHEY, CDR2 SVGEGT. CDR3 length: 13 amino acids. V shed 8 bases, J shed 4 bases, and the junction held 3 bases outside the gene matches. Study-wide points: Overlap in tumor-adjacent and tumor-blood pairs fell below that of tumor region pairs.

The roughly 20-34 mg bulk tissue piece was not sorted before simultaneous RNA and DNA extraction. Sample: tumor-adjacent normal liver tissue. The TCR comes from a man aged 40-49 years with primary liver carcinoma and hepatitis B virus infection. The rearrangement uses TRBV6-2 or TRBV6-3 and TRBJ2-1, with 9 bases matching TRBD2. Here the CDR3 reads CASLLAGYNEQFF. DNA for the CDR3: TGTGCCAGCCTACTAGCGGGTTACAATGAGCAGTTCTTC.